This T cell receptor beta chain emerged from a study of blood T cell repertoires in COVID-19. Across the study: Whether acute or convalescent, the COVID-19 samples came from the United States, Italy and Spain. From T cells, B-cell-depleted T cells, or PBMCs came the material, which was cDNA or gDNA.

Using immunoSEQ multiplex PCR, the repertoire was profiled, and TCRdb retains in-frame clones only, with some absent. Counted here are 250,000 or so clones, around 83% occurring once; the ten biggest clones make up approximately 2.3%. Germline V gives CDR1 SGHAT, CDR2 FQNNGV. The V gene lost 6 bases and the J gene lost 0 bases, with 12 bases spanning the gap. The CDR3 spans 14 residues. The chain joins TRBV11-2 to TRBJ2-7; TRBD2 is a possible D gene (6 bases). The sequence was obtained from a man in his forties who had recovered from COVID-19. The sequenced sample was peripheral blood. CDR3 DNA: TGTGCCAGCAGTTTCCTGGGGGGCTCCTACGAGCAGTACTTC. It translates to CASSFLGGSYEQYF.